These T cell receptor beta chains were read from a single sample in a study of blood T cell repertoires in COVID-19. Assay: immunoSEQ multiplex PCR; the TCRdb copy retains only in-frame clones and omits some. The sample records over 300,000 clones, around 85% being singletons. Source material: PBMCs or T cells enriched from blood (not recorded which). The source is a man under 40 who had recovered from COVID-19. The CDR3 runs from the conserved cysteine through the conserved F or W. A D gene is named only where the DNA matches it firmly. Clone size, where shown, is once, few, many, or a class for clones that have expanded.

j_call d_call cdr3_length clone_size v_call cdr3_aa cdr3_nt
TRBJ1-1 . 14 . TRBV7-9 CASSLVIPDTEAFF TGTGCCAGCAGCTTAGTTATTCCGGACACTGAAGCTTTCTTT
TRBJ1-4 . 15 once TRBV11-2 CASSLLRGTNEKLFF TGTGCCAGCAGCTTACTCCGGGGAACTAATGAAAAACTGTTTTTT
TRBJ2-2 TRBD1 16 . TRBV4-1 CASSQNRDSEAGELFF TGCGCCAGCAGCCAAAACCGGGACAGTGAGGCCGGGGAGCTGTTTTTT
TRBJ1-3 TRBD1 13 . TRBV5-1 CASRDRGHDTIYF TGCGCCAGCAGAGACAGGGGGCATGACACCATATATTTT
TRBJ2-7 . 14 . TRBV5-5 CASSVRTQAYEQYF TGTGCCAGCAGCGTCAGGACACAGGCTTACGAGCAGTACTTC
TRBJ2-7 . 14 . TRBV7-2 CASSFGSRDYEQYF TGTGCCAGCAGCTTTGGTTCCAGGGACTACGAGCAGTACTTC
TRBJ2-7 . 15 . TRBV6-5 CASSYNHQGTYEQYF TGTGCCAGCAGTTACAACCACCAGGGCACTTACGAGCAGTACTTC
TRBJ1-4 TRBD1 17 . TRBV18 CASSPPSQDRGHEKLFF TGTGCCAGCTCACCACCGAGTCAGGACAGGGGGCATGAAAAACTGTTTTTT
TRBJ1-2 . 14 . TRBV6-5 CASSPGGDHYGYTF TGTGCCAGCAGCCCCGGGGGGGATCATTATGGCTACACCTTC
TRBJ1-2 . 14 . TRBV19 CASSIPGAVYGYTF TGTGCCAGTAGTATTCCAGGGGCCGTCTATGGCTACACCTTC
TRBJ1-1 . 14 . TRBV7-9 CASSWGGRSTEAFF TGTGCCAGTTCCTGGGGGGGGCGAAGCACTGAAGCTTTCTTT
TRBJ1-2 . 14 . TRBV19 CASSTVGRNYGYTF TGTGCCAGTAGTACCGTAGGGAGAAACTATGGCTACACCTTC
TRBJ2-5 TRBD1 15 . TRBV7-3 CASSLTGTGIETQYF TGTGCCAGCAGCTTGACCGGGACAGGGATAGAGACCCAGTACTTC
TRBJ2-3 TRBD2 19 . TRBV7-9 CASSPGLSGLAGPPDTQYF TGTGCCAGCAGCCCAGGTTTGAGCGGACTAGCGGGTCCCCCAGATACGCAGTATTTT
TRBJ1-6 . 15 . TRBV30 CAWSVLSGGTSPLHF TGTGCCTGGAGTGTACTTTCAGGAGGGACTTCACCCCTCCACTTT
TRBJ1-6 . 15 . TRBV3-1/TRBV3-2 CASSPWERAGSPLHF TGTGCCAGCAGCCCTTGGGAGAGGGCCGGGTCACCCCTCCACTTT